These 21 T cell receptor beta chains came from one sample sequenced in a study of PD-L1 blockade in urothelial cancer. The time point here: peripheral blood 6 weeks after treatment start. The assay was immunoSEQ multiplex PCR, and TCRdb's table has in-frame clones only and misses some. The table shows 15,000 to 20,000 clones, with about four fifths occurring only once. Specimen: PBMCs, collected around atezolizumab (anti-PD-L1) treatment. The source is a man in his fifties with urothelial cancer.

The CDR3 region has the DNA TGTGCCAGCAGCTCCTTTGGGACTAGCGGGTTTTTGACCTACAATGAGCAGTTCTTC. Amino acid sequence: CASSSFGTSGFLTYNEQFF. V usage is TRBV7-9 and J usage is TRBJ2-1, with 12 bases matching TRBD2. The CDR3 totals 19 residues. Germline loops: CDR1 SEHNR, CDR2 FQNEAQ (reference sequence). Germline trimming cut 4 bases from V and 2 bases from J; bases unmatched to any gene: 12.

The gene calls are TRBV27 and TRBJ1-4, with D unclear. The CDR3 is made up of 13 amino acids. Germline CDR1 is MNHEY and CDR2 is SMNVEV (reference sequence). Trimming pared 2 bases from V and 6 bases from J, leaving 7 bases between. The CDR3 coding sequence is TGTGCCAGCAGTTTACTACGCGATGAAAAACTGTTTTTT. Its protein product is CASSLLRDEKLFF.

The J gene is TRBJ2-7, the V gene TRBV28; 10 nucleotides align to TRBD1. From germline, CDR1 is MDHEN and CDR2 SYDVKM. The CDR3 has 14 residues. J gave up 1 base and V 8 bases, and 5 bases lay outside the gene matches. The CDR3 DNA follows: TGTGCCAGCGCCGGGACAGGGGCGTCCTACGAGCAGTACGTC. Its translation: CASAGTGASYEQYV.

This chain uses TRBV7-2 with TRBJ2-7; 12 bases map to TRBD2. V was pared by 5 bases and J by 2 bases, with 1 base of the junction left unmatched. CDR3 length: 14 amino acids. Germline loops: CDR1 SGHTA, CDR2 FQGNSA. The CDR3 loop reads CASSPSGGAYEQYV. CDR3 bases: TGTGCCAGCAGCCCTAGCGGGGGGGCCTACGAGCAGTACGTC.

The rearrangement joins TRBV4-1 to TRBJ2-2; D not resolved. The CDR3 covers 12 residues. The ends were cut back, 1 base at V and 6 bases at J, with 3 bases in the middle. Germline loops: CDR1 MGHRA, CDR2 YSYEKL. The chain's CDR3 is CASSQVSGELFF. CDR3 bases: TGCGCCAGCAGCCAAGTATCCGGGGAGCTGTTTTTT.

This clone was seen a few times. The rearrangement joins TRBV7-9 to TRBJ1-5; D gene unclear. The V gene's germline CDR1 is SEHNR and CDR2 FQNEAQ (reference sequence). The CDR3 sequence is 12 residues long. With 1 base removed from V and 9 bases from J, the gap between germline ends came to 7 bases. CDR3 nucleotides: TGTGCCAGCAGCTTAGATAGTACGCCCCAGCATTTT. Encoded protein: CASSLDSTPQHF.

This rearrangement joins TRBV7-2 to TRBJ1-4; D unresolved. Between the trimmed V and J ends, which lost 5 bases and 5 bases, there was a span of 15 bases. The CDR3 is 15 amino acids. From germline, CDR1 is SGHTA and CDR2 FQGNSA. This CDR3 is CASSGRLLANEKLFF. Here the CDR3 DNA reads TGTGCCAGCAGCGGCCGACTGCTAGCCAATGAAAAACTGTTTTTT.

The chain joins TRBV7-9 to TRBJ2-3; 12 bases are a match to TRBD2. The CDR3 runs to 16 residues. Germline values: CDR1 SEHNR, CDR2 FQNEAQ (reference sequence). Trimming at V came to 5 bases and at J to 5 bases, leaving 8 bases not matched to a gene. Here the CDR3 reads CASSHRTSGVQDTQYF. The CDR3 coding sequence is TGTGCCAGCAGCCATCGGACTAGCGGGGTACAAGATACGCAGTATTTT.

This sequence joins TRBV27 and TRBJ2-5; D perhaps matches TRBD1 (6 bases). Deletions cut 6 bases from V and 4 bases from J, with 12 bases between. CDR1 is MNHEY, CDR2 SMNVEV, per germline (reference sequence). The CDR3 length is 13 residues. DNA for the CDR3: TGTGCCAGCAGCCCAGGGGTCGGAGAGACCCAGTACTTC. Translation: CASSPGVGETQYF.

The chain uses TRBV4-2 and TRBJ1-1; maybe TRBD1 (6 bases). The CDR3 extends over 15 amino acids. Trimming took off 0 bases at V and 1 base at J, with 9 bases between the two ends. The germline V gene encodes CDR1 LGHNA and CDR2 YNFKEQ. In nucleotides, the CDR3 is TGTGCCAGCAGCCAAGAGACAGGTCGGAACACTGAAGCTTTCTTT. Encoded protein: CASSQETGRNTEAFF.

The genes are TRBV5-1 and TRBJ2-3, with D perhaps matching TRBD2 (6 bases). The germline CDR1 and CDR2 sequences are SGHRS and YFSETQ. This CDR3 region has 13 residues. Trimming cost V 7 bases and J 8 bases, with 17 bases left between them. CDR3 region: CASDVEGLGTQYF. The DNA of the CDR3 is TGCGCCAGCGATGTGGAGGGACTGGGTACGCAGTATTTT.

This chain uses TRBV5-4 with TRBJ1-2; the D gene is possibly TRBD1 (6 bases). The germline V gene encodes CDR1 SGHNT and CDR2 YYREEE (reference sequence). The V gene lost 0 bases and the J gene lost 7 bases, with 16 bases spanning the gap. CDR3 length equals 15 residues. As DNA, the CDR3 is TGTGCCAGCAGCTTGGCTGGGGGCAGGGACCGTGGCTACACCTTC. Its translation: CASSLAGGRDRGYTF. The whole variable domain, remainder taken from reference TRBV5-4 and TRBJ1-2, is ETGVTQSPTHLIKTRGQQVTLRCSSQSGHNTVSWYQQALGQGPQFIFQYYREEENGRGNFPPRFSGLQFPNYSSELNVNALELDDSALYLCASSLAGGRDRGYTFGSGTRLTVV.

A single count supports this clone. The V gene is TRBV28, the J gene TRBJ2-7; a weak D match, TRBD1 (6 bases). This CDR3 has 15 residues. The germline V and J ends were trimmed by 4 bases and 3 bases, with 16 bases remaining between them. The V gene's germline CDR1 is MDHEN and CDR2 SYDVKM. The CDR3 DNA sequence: TGTGCCAGCAGTTCTAAGGACAGACGATACTACGAGCAGTACGTC. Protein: CASSSKDRRYYEQYV.

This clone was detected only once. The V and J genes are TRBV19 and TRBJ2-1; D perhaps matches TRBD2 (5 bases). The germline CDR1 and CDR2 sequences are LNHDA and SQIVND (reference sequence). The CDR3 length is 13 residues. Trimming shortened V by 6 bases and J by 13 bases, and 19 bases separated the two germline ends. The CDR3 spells CASRSASTTTQFF. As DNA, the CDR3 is TGTGCCAGTAGATCCGCATCGACTACCACCCAGTTCTTC.

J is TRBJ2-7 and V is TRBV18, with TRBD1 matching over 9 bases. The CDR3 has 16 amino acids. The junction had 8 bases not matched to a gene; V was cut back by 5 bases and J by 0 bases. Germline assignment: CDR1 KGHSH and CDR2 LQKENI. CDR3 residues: CASSSAGTGPSYEQYV. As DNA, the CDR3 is TGTGCCAGCTCATCAGCCGGGACAGGGCCCTCCTACGAGCAGTACGTC.

CDR3 in DNA: TGTGCCAGTAGTGTCGGGACAGGGGTAGGTCAGCCCCAGCATTTT. Translating gives CASSVGTGVGQPQHF. The chain recombines TRBV19 with TRBJ1-5, with 10 bases that match TRBD1. CDR1 is LNHDA, CDR2 SQIVND, per germline (reference sequence). V lost 5 bases and J lost 6; bases outside the gene matches: 7. This CDR3 spans 15 amino acids.

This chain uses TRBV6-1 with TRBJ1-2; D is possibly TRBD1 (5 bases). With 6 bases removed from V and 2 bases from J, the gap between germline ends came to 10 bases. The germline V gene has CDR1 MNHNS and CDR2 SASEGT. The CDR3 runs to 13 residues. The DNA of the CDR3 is TGTGCCAGCAGGGGACGGGGGAACTATGGCTACACCTTC. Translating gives CASRGRGNYGYTF.

Here the CDR3 reads CASSSRESSGNTIYF. In nucleotides, the CDR3 is TGTGCCAGCAGCAGCCGGGAATCTTCTGGAAACACCATATATTTT. The V and J genes are TRBV7-8 and TRBJ1-3; D uncertain. V was clipped by 5 bases and J by 1 base, with 12 bases between them. Germline lookup yields CDR1 SGHVS and CDR2 FQNEAQ. The CDR3 sequence is 15 residues long.

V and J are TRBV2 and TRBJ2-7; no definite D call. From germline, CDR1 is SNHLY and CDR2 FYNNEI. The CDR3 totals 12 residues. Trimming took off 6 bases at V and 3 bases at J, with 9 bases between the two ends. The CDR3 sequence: CASRSSLYEQYF. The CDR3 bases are TGTGCCAGCAGAAGTAGTCTCTACGAGCAGTACTTC.

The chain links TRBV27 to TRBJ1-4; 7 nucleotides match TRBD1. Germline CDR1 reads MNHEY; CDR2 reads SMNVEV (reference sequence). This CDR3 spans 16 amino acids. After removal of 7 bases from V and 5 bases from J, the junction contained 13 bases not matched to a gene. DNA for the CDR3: TGTGCCAGCACCCGGAAAGGGACAGAAGCGAATGAAAAACTGTTTTTT. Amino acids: CASTRKGTEANEKLFF.

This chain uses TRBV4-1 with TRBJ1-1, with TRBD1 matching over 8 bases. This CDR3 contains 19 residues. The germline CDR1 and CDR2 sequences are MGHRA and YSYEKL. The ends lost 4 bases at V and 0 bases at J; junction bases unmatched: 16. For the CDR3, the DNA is TGCGCCAGCAGCCCTTACTCCTCAGGGGGCGGTAGTATGAACACTGAAGCTTTCTTT. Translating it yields CASSPYSSGGGSMNTEAFF.